What follows are 27 T cell receptor beta chains derived from one specimen sequenced in a study of technical replicates of blood from a few donors. The table came from immunoSEQ multiplex PCR; TCRdb's copy has only in-frame clones and leaves some out. The table has more than 75,000 clones, 80% to 90% seen once. The sequencing sample was made of PBMCs. The receptors here all came from a human donor in good health. Some clones in this sample may be carry-over from other donors' samples.

J is TRBJ2-1 and V is TRBV15; TRBD2 is a possible D gene (5 bases). The CDR3 has 13 amino acids. Per the germline V gene, CDR1 is LNHNV and CDR2 is YYDKDF (reference sequence). V was trimmed by 1 base and J by 7 bases, leaving 8 bases between them. For the CDR3, the DNA is TGTGCCACCAGCAGAGGACTACAGAATGAGCAGTTCTTC. It is translated as CATSRGLQNEQFF.

The chain joins TRBV30 to TRBJ2-1, with 11 bases that match TRBD2. CDR1 and CDR2 (germline): GTSNPN, SVGIG (reference sequence). The junction had 9 bases not matched to a gene; V was cut back by 1 base and J by 4 bases. This CDR3 has 17 amino acids. The CDR3 loop reads CAWSGRLAGGRYNEQFF. The CDR3 region has the DNA TGTGCCTGGAGTGGGAGGCTAGCGGGAGGCAGATACAATGAGCAGTTCTTC.

The J gene is TRBJ2-5, the V gene TRBV4-1; D not resolved. The CDR3 length is 14 residues. Trimming shortened V by 0 bases and J by 5 bases, and 10 bases separated the two germline ends. Germline loops: CDR1 MGHRA, CDR2 YSYEKL. The CDR3 is CASSQERLVETQYF. The CDR3 DNA is TGCGCCAGCAGCCAAGAACGGTTAGTGGAGACCCAGTACTTC.

The chain is built from TRBV6-6 and TRBJ1-3, with a weak D call TRBD1 (5 bases). Deletions cut 6 bases from V and 2 bases from J, with 17 bases between. Germline V lookup: CDR1 MNHNY, CDR2 SVGAGI (reference sequence). The CDR3 is 16 amino acids. CDR3 sequence reads: CASSTRGMLTGNTIYF. The CDR3 DNA is TGTGCCAGCAGCACTCGGGGGATGTTAACTGGAAACACCATATATTTT.

The CDR3 reads CASRGDLGGTGELFF. The CDR3 bases are TGTGCCAGCAGAGGAGACCTCGGGGGGACGGGGGAGCTGTTTTTT. The V gene is TRBV6-1, the J gene TRBJ2-2; 7 bases are a match to TRBD2. The length of the CDR3 is 15 residues. Looked up from germline, CDR1 is MNHNS and CDR2 is SASEGT. V was pared by 6 bases and J by 8 bases, with 12 bases of the junction left unmatched.

The V and J genes are TRBV5-8 and TRBJ2-1, with D possibly being TRBD2 (5 bases). Trimming took off 3 bases at V and 8 bases at J, with 15 bases between the two ends. Per germline, CDR1 SGHTS and CDR2 YDEGEE. The CDR3 is 14 amino acids. The CDR3 spells CASSSSPKRDEQFF. As DNA, the CDR3 is TGTGCCAGCAGCTCAAGCCCCAAGAGGGATGAGCAGTTCTTC.

J is TRBJ2-1 and V is TRBV7-6; D might be TRBD2 (6 bases). Trimming removed 6 bases from V and 7 bases from J, with 22 bases in between. There are 16 residues in the CDR3. Looked up from germline, CDR1 is SGHVS and CDR2 is FNYEAQ. The CDR3 DNA is TGTGCCAGCAGAGACCCCGGGACTGCCTTCGAGAATGAGCAGTTCTTC. This sequence encodes CASRDPGTAFENEQFF.

There are a few counts of this clone. The V gene is TRBV27, the J gene TRBJ1-5; no clear D. The CDR3 length is 12 residues. Trimming left V 4 bases short and J 3 bases short, with 4 bases between. CDR1 is MNHEY, CDR2 SMNVEV, per germline (reference sequence). The CDR3 sequence is CASSSLNQPQHF. In DNA form, the CDR3 reads TGTGCCAGCAGTTCCCTCAATCAGCCCCAGCATTTT.

The rearrangement uses TRBV5-8 and TRBJ2-2; tentatively, D is TRBD1 (5 bases). The germline V gene has CDR1 SGHTS and CDR2 YDEGEE. The CDR3 covers 13 residues. V was shortened by 2 bases and J by 5 bases, with 7 bases between the two germline ends. CDR3 sequence (DNA): TGTGCCAGCAGCTTTAGGGGTACCGGGGAGCTGTTTTTT. Translated, it gives CASSFRGTGELFF.

V usage is TRBV6-1 and J usage is TRBJ1-5; weak D call: TRBD1 (5 bases). V lost 8 bases and J 2 bases, leaving 10 bases between the germline ends. Germline V lookup: CDR1 MNHNS, CDR2 SASEGT. CDR3 length equals 13 residues. The CDR3 here is CASLRDGNQPQHF. The CDR3 region has the DNA TGTGCCAGCCTCAGGGATGGCAATCAGCCCCAGCATTTT.

The chain joins TRBV5-6 to TRBJ2-7; 9 bases align to TRBD1. The CDR3 loop spans 13 amino acids. Trimming cost V 7 bases and J 4 bases; bases outside gene matches: 6. CDR1 is SGHDT and CDR2 is YYEEEE in the germline V gene. CDR3 bases: TGTGCCAGCGGCCCGGGACAGGGATACGAGCAGTACTTC. It codes for CASGPGQGYEQYF.

The chain has TRBV19 and TRBJ1-1; 8 bases match TRBD1. The junction had 9 bases not matched to a gene; V was cut back by 9 bases and J by 0 bases. Germline CDR1 is LNHDA and CDR2 is SQIVND (reference sequence). The CDR3 runs 15 residues. For the CDR3, the DNA is TGTGCCAGCAGACCCGGGACAGGCGTGAACACTGAAGCTTTCTTT. Translated, it gives CASRPGTGVNTEAFF.

This chain links TRBV9 with TRBJ1-4, with 11 bases fitting TRBD1. V lost 2 bases and J lost 3; bases outside the gene matches: 15. This CDR3 comprises 20 residues. The germline V gene has CDR1 SGDLS and CDR2 YYNGEE. CDR3 sequence (DNA): TGTGCCAGCAGCGTTCAACCGGGACAGGGGGTCGTCGTCGCTAATGAAAAACTGTTTTTT. This encodes CASSVQPGQGVVVANEKLFF.

The J gene is TRBJ1-2, the V gene TRBV9; TRBD1 agrees at 7 bases. The CDR3 is made up of 15 amino acids. V dropped 3 bases and J dropped 4; count of bases not matched to a gene: 9. Per germline, CDR1 SGDLS and CDR2 YYNGEE. CDR3 nucleotides: TGTGCCAGCAGCGGATCCGGGACAGAAATCTATGGCTACACCTTC. Protein: CASSGSGTEIYGYTF.

This rearrangement joins TRBV7-9 to TRBJ1-2; 9 positions agree with TRBD1. The germline gives CDR1 SEHNR, CDR2 FQNEAQ (reference sequence). The CDR3 has 16 residues. The V segment lost 6 bases and the J segment 0 bases; nucleotides outside the gene matches: 8. DNA of the CDR3: TGTGCCAGCAGGGGACAGGGCCTAGCGACTAACTATGGCTACACCTTC. Translating gives CASRGQGLATNYGYTF. Complete variable domain (other parts from reference TRBV7-9 and TRBJ1-2): DTGVSQNPRHKITKRGQNVTFRCDPISEHNRLYWYRQTLGQGPEFLTYFQNEAQLEKSRLLSDRFSAERPKGSFSTLEIQRTEQGDSAMYLCASRGQGLATNYGYTFGSGTRLTVV.

This clone has a single count. The DNA for the CDR3 is TGTGCCTGGAGTGTTACCGGGGAGACCCAGTACTTC. Protein product: CAWSVTGETQYF. J is TRBJ2-5 and V is TRBV30; D not resolved. This CDR3 contains 12 residues. Trimming removed 0 bases from V and 5 bases from J, with 7 bases in between. Germline CDR1 and CDR2: GTSNPN and SVGIG (reference sequence).

The V and J genes are TRBV6-6 and TRBJ2-1; 9 bases map to TRBD2. Germline V lookup: CDR1 MNHNY, CDR2 SVGAGI (reference sequence). CDR3 length equals 16 residues. Trimming removed 2 bases from V and 9 bases from J; junction bases left unmatched: 11. As DNA, the CDR3 is TGTGCCAGCAGTTACCTGGGACTAGCTCTGGGCGGTGAGCAGTTCTTC. It yields the protein CASSYLGLALGGEQFF.

The DNA for the CDR3 is TGTGCCAGCAGCAGGGGACTAGCGGAAAACATTCAGTACTTC. Protein sequence: CASSRGLAENIQYF. The chain links TRBV5-4 to TRBJ2-4; TRBD2 agrees at 11 bases. The CDR3 runs to 14 residues. Germline V gene sequence: CDR1 SGHNT, CDR2 YYREEE (reference sequence). V dropped 4 bases and J dropped 5; count of bases not matched to a gene: 2.

The DNA for the CDR3 is TGTGCCAGTAGTCGTGGCAGGGGGCAGGGAGAGACCCAGTACTTC. As protein: CASSRGRGQGETQYF. This sequence joins TRBV19 and TRBJ2-5, with 8 nucleotides matching TRBD1. The germline CDR1 and CDR2 sequences are LNHDA and SQIVND (reference sequence). V shed 5 bases, J shed 4 bases, and the junction held 9 bases outside the gene matches. The CDR3 is 15 amino acids.

With respect to this clone: The same CDR3 also results from other DNA sequences found in this sample. The V gene is TRBV19, the J gene TRBJ1-1; D unresolved. Germline CDR1 reads LNHDA; CDR2 reads SQIVND (reference sequence). Trimming took 1 base from V and 1 from J, leaving 7 bases between them. This CDR3 contains 14 residues. This CDR3 is CASSIVQSNTEAFF. The CDR3 DNA is TGTGCCAGTAGTATAGTTCAGTCGAACACTGAAGCTTTCTTT.

The V gene is TRBV6-6, the J gene TRBJ1-1; D ambiguous. Germline lookup yields CDR1 MNHNY and CDR2 SVGAGI (reference sequence). The CDR3 has 13 amino acids. Trimming removed 0 bases at V and 11 bases at J, with 13 bases between. The CDR3 sequence: CASSYSTPTRAFF. CDR3 sequence (DNA): TGTGCCAGCAGTTACTCGACACCGACACGGGCTTTCTTT.

V is TRBV5-1 and J is TRBJ2-7, with a tentative D call TRBD1 (6 bases). Germline CDR1 is SGHRS and CDR2 is YFSETQ. V was pared by 3 bases and J by 0 bases, with 13 bases between. The CDR3 totals 15 residues. CDR3 DNA sequence: TGCGCCAGCAGCTGGGACACCTCGAGCTCCTACGAGCAGTACTTC. It translates to CASSWDTSSSYEQYF.

The rearrangement joins TRBV4-1 to TRBJ2-5, with TRBD1 identical over 8 bases. The V gene end was trimmed by 2 bases and the J gene end by 2 bases; junction bases not matched to a gene: 4. The germline CDR1 and CDR2 sequences are MGHRA and YSYEKL. The CDR3 is 15 amino acids. CDR3 protein: CASSQLQGAQETQYF. DNA of the CDR3: TGCGCCAGCAGCCAACTTCAGGGGGCGCAAGAGACCCAGTACTTC.

The chain couples TRBV2 to TRBJ1-3; the match to TRBD1 covers 9 bases. V lost 5 bases, J lost 13 bases, and 9 bases stayed unmatched. The CDR3 runs 13 residues. Germline assignment: CDR1 SNHLY and CDR2 FYNNEI. CDR3 sequence (DNA): TGTGCCAGCAGTTATCAATTTGGGACAGGGATATATTTT. Its translation is CASSYQFGTGIYF.

The chain combines TRBV11-1 with TRBJ2-7, with no clear D. Per the germline V gene, CDR1 is SGHAT and CDR2 is FQDESV (reference sequence). The CDR3 consists of 12 residues. Trimming took 5 bases from V and 4 from J, leaving 9 bases between them. This CDR3 reads CASSPNTYEQYF. CDR3 DNA sequence: TGTGCCAGCAGCCCCAATACATACGAGCAGTACTTC.

The CDR3 spells CSVTGDYEQYF. DNA for the CDR3: TGCAGCGTGACAGGAGACTACGAGCAGTACTTC. The chain has TRBV29-1 and TRBJ2-5, with D perhaps matching TRBD1 (6 bases). The J call is in doubt because the DNA end fits TRBJ2-7 better. The CDR3 is 11 residues long. Germline V gene data show CDR1 as SQVTM and CDR2 as ANQGSEA.

This sequence joins TRBV19 and TRBJ1-1; D remains unclear. The germline V gene has CDR1 LNHDA and CDR2 SQIVND (reference sequence). Trimming took off 3 bases at V and 1 base at J, with 9 bases between the two ends. The CDR3 covers 14 residues. The CDR3 protein is CASSIRLANTEAFF. CDR3 in DNA: TGTGCCAGTAGTATCCGACTGGCGAACACTGAAGCTTTCTTT.